This T cell receptor beta chain was captured in a study of T cell responses to AZD1222 COVID-19 vaccine. Study information: The analysis combined second doses at about 4 or about 12 weeks.

Findings and limits, study-wide: Just 5 or 6 AZD1222 recipients tested seropositive at baseline.

Sequencing used immunoSEQ multiplex PCR; TCRdb keeps in-frame clones, though not all of them. Of approximately 150,000 clones listed, under 95% are singletons. A remark on this clone: As yet, its antigen is unknown.

V shed 7 bases, J shed 5 bases, and the junction held 10 bases outside the gene matches. The CDR3 is 14 residues long. Germline lookup yields CDR1 SQVTM and CDR2 ANQGSEA. The source is an adult in good health. This rearrangement joins TRBV29-1 to TRBJ1-2; 10 bases line up with TRBD1. Sequenced here: peripheral blood, sampled on day 0 of AZD1222 vaccination. The CDR3 here is CSAAGLGQGYGYTF. DNA for the CDR3: TGCAGCGCCGCAGGATTGGGACAGGGGTATGGCTACACCTTC.